A single sample gave rise to the 30 T cell receptor beta chains below, sequenced in a study of CD8+ T cells in alopecia areata (dated by TCRdb to between 2017 and 2018). The protocol used for the library was the immunoSEQ multiplex PCR assay. For TCR sequencing, RNA was extracted from every sample and reverse transcribed into cDNA to serve as template. The table was pulled from immuneACCESS by TCRdb, which kept in-frame rearrangements only. Such tables lose some clones; where checked, under half of the loss comes from unresolved V genes, and the rest has no known cause. This sample is represented by about 110,000 clones; approximately 59% of them were singletons. The top ten clones comprise 20% to 25% of the sample. Sequenced input: CD8+ T cells sorted from blood. These receptors were taken from a human donor in good health.

This clone was seen only once. The rearrangement uses TRBV10-2 and TRBJ1-1; D gene unclear. The CDR3 spans 14 residues. V lost 1 base to trimming and J lost 5 bases, with 11 bases between them. Germline V gene sequence: CDR1 WSHSY, CDR2 SAAADI. CDR3 protein: CASSEYGSGTEAFF. The DNA of the CDR3 is TGCGCCAGCAGTGAGTACGGGAGCGGAACTGAAGCTTTCTTT.

This rearrangement joins TRBV29-1 to TRBJ2-5; D is undetermined. This CDR3 contains 11 residues. Germline values: CDR1 SQVTM, CDR2 ANQGSEA. V shed 6 bases and J shed 7 bases, with 12 bases lying between them. The CDR3 sequence: CSVPAYGTQYF. As DNA, the CDR3 is TGCAGCGTCCCAGCATACGGGACCCAGTACTTC.

The chain links TRBV21-1 to TRBJ2-7; the table names TRBD2, a call not compared with the DNA. TRBV21-1 is given as a pseudogene. This CDR3 comprises 15 residues. CDR3 region: CASSKGPYSKYEQYF. DNA of the CDR3: TGTGCCAGCAGCAAAGGTCCCTATAGCAAATACGAGCAGTACTTC.

About this clone: The same CDR3 is also encoded by other DNA sequences in this sample. The V gene is TRBV2, the J gene TRBJ2-7; D is perhaps TRBD2 (5 bases). Germline values: CDR1 SNHLY, CDR2 FYNNEI. Trimming shortened V by 2 bases and J by 0 bases, and 8 bases separated the two germline ends. The CDR3 is 14 residues long. Written as DNA, the CDR3 is TGTGCCAGCAGTGAATCCGGAGGCTCCTACGAGCAGTACTTC. This sequence encodes CASSESGGSYEQYF.

The chain links TRBV29-1 to TRBJ1-1; the D is unclear. Germline CDR1 is SQVTM and CDR2 is ANQGSEA. The germline V and J ends were trimmed by 3 bases and 4 bases, with 12 bases remaining between them. CDR3 length equals 13 residues. DNA for the CDR3: TGCAGCGTTGACCCCGGGATTGGCACTGAAGCTTTCTTT. This sequence encodes CSVDPGIGTEAFF.

This clone was seen once. The V call is TRBV30, the J call TRBJ2-5; D remains ambiguous. Germline V CDR1 and CDR2: GTSNPN, SVGIG (reference sequence). V was shortened by 4 bases and J by 5 bases, with 17 bases between the two germline ends. The CDR3 length is 14 residues. In DNA, the CDR3 is TGTGCCTGGACCCCGGGCGGAGTCCGGGAGACCCAGTACTTC. The encoded protein is CAWTPGGVRETQYF.

This clone was seen a handful of times. This rearrangement joins TRBV4-3 to TRBJ2-1, with D hard to call. CDR1 LGHNA and CDR2 YSLEER come from the germline V gene. The CDR3 runs to 15 residues. The V end lost 0 bases, the J end lost 7 bases, and 13 bases lay between the germline ends. CDR3 coding DNA: TGCGCCAGCAGCCAAGATGAGTGGGTTGGGAATGAGCAGTTCTTC. It yields the protein CASSQDEWVGNEQFF.

The chain has TRBV7-8 and TRBJ2-7; either TRBD1 or TRBD2 may supply D (6 bases each). The CDR3 sequence is 14 residues long. V shed 5 bases and J shed 2 bases, with 13 bases lying between them. The germline V gene encodes CDR1 SGHVS and CDR2 FQNEAQ. In DNA form, the CDR3 reads TGTGCCAGCAGCCCGCGGGACAATCCCTACGAGCAGTACTTC. Translating it yields CASSPRDNPYEQYF.

The CDR3 bases are TGCAGCGCCGAAGGAACGGATGGCTACACCTTC. It translates to CSAEGTDGYTF. The rearrangement links TRBV29-1 to TRBJ1-2; no clear D gene. The germline gives CDR1 SQVTM, CDR2 ANQGSEA. The CDR3 sequence is 11 residues long. V shed 7 bases and J shed 6 bases, with 12 bases lying between them.

This clone has just a few counts. The rearrangement joins TRBV5-5 to TRBJ2-2; no reliable D call. The germline gives CDR1 SGHKS, CDR2 YYEKEE (reference sequence). This CDR3 has 14 amino acids. V was trimmed by 0 bases and J by 1 base, leaving 4 bases between them. This chain's CDR3 is CASSLGWNTGELFF. In nucleotides, the CDR3 is TGTGCCAGCAGCTTGGGCTGGAACACCGGGGAGCTGTTTTTT.

V usage is TRBV29-1 and J usage is TRBJ1-1, with TRBD1 identical over 11 bases. CDR3 length: 13 residues. Per germline, CDR1 SQVTM and CDR2 ANQGSEA. J gave up 7 bases and V 7 bases, and 8 bases lay outside the gene matches. CDR3 nucleotide sequence: TGCAGCGCGAGGACAGGGGGCGCCGGTGAAGCTTTCTTT. Its translation is CSARTGGAGEAFF.

The chain employs TRBV30 and TRBJ2-2; TRBD1 might be the D (7 bases). The CDR3 has 17 residues. Germline V gives CDR1 GTSNPN, CDR2 SVGIG (reference sequence). Trimming removed 3 bases from V and 0 bases from J, with 17 bases in between. The CDR3, as DNA: TGTGCCTGGAGATCGGGCAGGGGGGCTACGAACACCGGGGAGCTGTTTTTT. This codes for CAWRSGRGATNTGELFF.

The CDR3 DNA reads as TGTGCCAGCAGCCCCCTCGGGACACATCAAGTTGAAGCTTTCTTT. Translated, it gives CASSPLGTHQVEAFF. The V call is TRBV9, the J call TRBJ1-1; weak D call: TRBD1 (6 bases). The CDR3 has 15 amino acids. Germline V lookup: CDR1 SGDLS, CDR2 YYNGEE. V gave up 4 bases and J gave up 7 bases, with 20 bases separating them.

J is TRBJ2-1 and V is TRBV9, with D perhaps TRBD1 or TRBD2 (5 bases each). Trimming took 0 bases from V and 6 from J, leaving 13 bases between them. The CDR3 has 15 residues. Germline V lookup: CDR1 SGDLS, CDR2 YYNGEE. The CDR3 DNA follows: TGTGCCAGCAGCGTAGTTCGGGACGGGCGCAATGAGCAGTTCTTC. Amino acid sequence: CASSVVRDGRNEQFF. The variable domain in full, completed from reference TRBV9 and TRBJ2-1, reads DSGVTQTPKHLITATGQRVTLRCSPRSGDLSVYWYQQSLDQGLQFLIQYYNGEERAKGNILERFSAQQFPDLHSELNLSSLELGDSALYFCASSVVRDGRNEQFFGPGTRLTVL.

This clone was seen a handful of times. The chain has TRBV7-8 and TRBJ2-7; D unresolved. V was trimmed by 5 bases and J by 4 bases, leaving 12 bases between them. Germline V gene sequence: CDR1 SGHVS, CDR2 FQNEAQ. The CDR3 is made up of 13 amino acids. The CDR3 coding sequence is TGTGCCAGCAGCAATGGGCCAATATACGAGCAGTACTTC. Amino acids: CASSNGPIYEQYF.

V gene TRBV2 combines with J gene TRBJ1-4; 7 bases map to TRBD1. CDR3 length equals 15 residues. V trimming: 5 bases; J trimming: 8 bases; junction bases outside the gene matches: 11. From germline, CDR1 is SNHLY and CDR2 FYNNEI. CDR3 DNA: TGTGCCAGCAGTCCTACCCGGGACAGCGGAGAAAAACTGTTTTTT. Protein sequence: CASSPTRDSGEKLFF. The full variable domain, rest sourced from reference TRBV2 and TRBJ1-4, is EPEVTQTPSHQVTQMGQEVILRCVPISNHLYFYWYRQILGQKVEFLVSFYNNEISEKSEIFDDQFSVERPDGSNFTLKIRSTKLEDSAMYFCASSPTRDSGEKLFFGSGTQLSVL.

This clone occurred once. The chain recombines TRBV6-5 with TRBJ1-5; D perhaps matches TRBD1 (6 bases). Trimming removed 5 bases from V and 1 base from J, with 9 bases in between. CDR1 is MNHEY, CDR2 SVGAGI, per germline. The CDR3 extends over 14 amino acids. The DNA of the CDR3 is TGTGCCAGCAGTAAGAGGGGGAGCAATCAGCCCCAGCATTTT. Amino acids: CASSKRGSNQPQHF.

This clone was seen more than once but under ten times. This CDR3 reads CASSPTGAPIMNTEAFF. Written as DNA, the CDR3 is TGTGCCAGCAGCCCGACAGGGGCTCCCATCATGAACACTGAAGCTTTCTTT. The chain couples TRBV7-4 to TRBJ1-1; TRBD1 matches at 8 bases. The junction had 11 bases not matched to a gene; V was cut back by 5 bases and J by 0 bases. Germline CDR1 reads SGHVT; CDR2 reads SQSDAQ. The CDR3 covers 17 residues.

The chain links TRBV4-3 to TRBJ2-1, with 9 bases identical to TRBD1. The ends lost 1 base at V and 4 bases at J; junction bases unmatched: 2. Germline CDR1 and CDR2: LGHNA and YSLEER. The length of the CDR3 is 15 residues. The CDR3 region has the DNA TGCGCCAGCAGCCAAGCCGGGACAGGGTACAATGAGCAGTTCTTC. It is translated as CASSQAGTGYNEQFF.

The chain couples TRBV7-9 to TRBJ2-7; no reliable D call. From germline, CDR1 is SEHNR and CDR2 FQNEAQ (reference sequence). Between the trimmed V and J ends, which lost 7 bases and 0 bases, there was a span of 10 bases. This CDR3 spans 13 amino acids. In DNA form, the CDR3 reads TGTGCCAGCAAGTTCTCCAGCTCCTACGAGCAGTACTTC. Translated, it gives CASKFSSSYEQYF.

This clone was seen only a few times. J is TRBJ2-3 and V is TRBV29-1; 12 nucleotides match TRBD2. The germline CDR1 and CDR2 sequences are SQVTM and ANQGSEA. Trimming at V came to 6 bases and at J to 4 bases, leaving 8 bases not matched to a gene. This CDR3 is built from 15 residues. CDR3 nucleotide sequence: TGCAGCGTGCCTCTAGCGGGGGGGCAGGCAGATACGCAGTATTTT. It encodes CSVPLAGGQADTQYF.

The CDR3 coding sequence is TGCGCCAGCAGGTTCGGGTCCCAAGTAGAGCAGTACTTC. Protein product: CASRFGSQVEQYF. The chain couples TRBV5-1 to TRBJ2-7; D gene ambiguous. From germline, CDR1 is SGHRS and CDR2 YFSETQ. Between the trimmed V and J ends, which lost 5 bases and 7 bases, there was a span of 16 bases. The CDR3 sequence is 13 residues long.

The chain is built from TRBV7-9 and TRBJ2-3; D is ambiguous. The CDR3 is made up of 11 amino acids. Trimming shortened V by 8 bases and J by 6 bases, and 9 bases separated the two germline ends. Germline loops: CDR1 SEHNR, CDR2 FQNEAQ (reference sequence). Here the CDR3 reads CASLGMDTQYF. The CDR3 coding sequence is TGTGCCAGCTTGGGGATGGATACGCAGTATTTT.

This chain links TRBV5-4 with TRBJ2-7; 7 positions agree with TRBD1. This CDR3 is 14 amino acids long. CDR1 and CDR2 (germline): SGHNT, YYREEE (reference sequence). V was pared by 4 bases and J by 5 bases, with 9 bases of the junction left unmatched. The CDR3 protein is CASSPTGVAHEQYF. CDR3 in DNA: TGTGCCAGCAGCCCTACAGGGGTGGCCCACGAGCAGTACTTC.

The chain carries TRBV11-2 and TRBJ1-1; D may be TRBD1 (5 bases). Trimming stripped 3 bases from V and 11 bases from J, with 16 bases between. Germline-derived CDR1 and CDR2 are SGHAT and FQNNGV. The CDR3 spans 13 residues. The CDR3 region has the DNA TGTGCCAGCAGCTTCGGGCAAGGGACGAGGGCTTTCTTT. Its protein is CASSFGQGTRAFF.

V gene TRBV2 combines with J gene TRBJ1-6; D perhaps matches TRBD1 (6 bases). The CDR3 sequence is 13 residues long. Germline V gene sequence: CDR1 SNHLY, CDR2 FYNNEI. V lost 10 bases to trimming and J lost 2 bases, with 9 bases between them. CDR3 coding DNA: TGTGCCAAGCGGGACACCTATAATTCACCCCTCCACTTT. This encodes CAKRDTYNSPLHF.

This chain connects TRBV14 to TRBJ1-1; TRBD1 agrees at 10 bases. Germline CDR1 is SGHDN and CDR2 is FVKESK. The CDR3 runs 15 residues. V was pared by 1 base and J by 6 bases, with 5 bases of the junction left unmatched. The CDR3 region is CASSQGRQGAPEAFF. For the CDR3, the DNA is TGTGCCAGCAGCCAAGGGCGACAGGGGGCCCCTGAAGCTTTCTTT. The full variable domain, with the rest looked up from reference TRBV14 and TRBJ1-1, is EAGVTQFPSHSVIEKGQTVTLRCDPISGHDNLYWYRRVMGKEIKFLLHFVKESKQDESGMPNNRFLAERTGGTYSTLKVQPAELEDSGVYFCASSQGRQGAPEAFFGQGTRLTVV.

The chain combines TRBV13 with TRBJ1-1; the match to TRBD1 covers 7 bases. Germline V gives CDR1 PRHDT, CDR2 FYEKMQ (reference sequence). The junction had 8 bases not matched to a gene; V was cut back by 5 bases and J by 11 bases. This CDR3 is built from 12 residues. The CDR3 loop is CASSPDRVGAFF. The DNA of the CDR3 is TGTGCCAGCAGCCCAGACAGGGTAGGTGCTTTCTTT.

This chain links TRBV7-2 with TRBJ2-7, with 7 bases matching TRBD1. The CDR3 is made up of 13 amino acids. In germline, CDR1 is SGHTA, CDR2 FQGNSA. The J segment lost 3 bases and the V segment lost 4 bases, leaving 3 bases of the junction unmatched. The CDR3, as DNA: TGTGCCAGCAGCTGGGGACAGATCTACGAGCAGTACTTC. It encodes CASSWGQIYEQYF.

This clone has just a few counts. This likely stems from a read error, as it lies one base from a far larger clone. Other DNA sequences of this sample code for an identical CDR3. V gene TRBV5-4 combines with J gene TRBJ1-2, with D possibly matching TRBD1 (6 bases). CDR1 SGHNT and CDR2 YYREEE come from the germline V gene (reference sequence). V lost 4 bases to trimming and J lost 3 bases, with 13 bases between them. The CDR3 spans 14 residues. The CDR3 loop reads CASSQEGGYYGYTF. In DNA, the CDR3 is TGTGCCAGCAGCCAAGAAGGGGGGTACTATGGCTACACCTTC.